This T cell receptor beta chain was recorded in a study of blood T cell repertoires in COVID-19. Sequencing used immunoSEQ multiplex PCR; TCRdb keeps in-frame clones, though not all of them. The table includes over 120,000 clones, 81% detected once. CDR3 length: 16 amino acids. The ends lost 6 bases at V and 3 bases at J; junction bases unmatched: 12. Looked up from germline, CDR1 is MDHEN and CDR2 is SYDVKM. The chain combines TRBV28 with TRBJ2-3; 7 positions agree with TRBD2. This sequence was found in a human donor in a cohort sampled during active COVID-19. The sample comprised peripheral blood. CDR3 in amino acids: CASSPLSGGGTDTQYF. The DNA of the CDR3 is TGTGCCAGCAGCCCCCTATCGGGAGGAGGGACAGATACGCAGTATTTT.